Below, one T cell receptor beta chain is given with its context. The count of this clone is one. Its antigen is still unknown. Base qualities were left out, and no much larger clone turns up one base away. The cohort consisted of hundreds of healthy bone marrow donors. At the time of sampling, all cohort members were nominally healthy, though unrecorded immune exposures were likely present. The donor was CMV seronegative and belonged to the group of 352 seronegative cohort members. A peripheral blood sample was provided by each donor, and peripheral blood mononuclear cells were used for TCR beta sequencing. The Qiagen DNeasy Blood Extraction Kit was used to extract genomic DNA from the blood cell samples. The entry originates in a study of cytomegalovirus exposure and HLA in healthy donors (dated by TCRdb to about 2017). Describing the broader study: In an earlier analysis of fewer than 750 of the donors, 276 Gb of sequence data and about 110 million unique TCR beta sequences from roughly 180 million T cells were reported. Approximately 300 gigabases of sequencing data and roughly 80 million unique TCR sequences made up an early release that covered nearly 650 HLA-typed donors. The genetic ancestry cluster associated with self-reported Caucasian donors included about four fifths of the roughly 390 genotyped donors. The study aimed to test whether signatures of past pathogen exposure could be identified by cataloging public T cell receptors. The study profiled the T cell repertoires of under 850 subjects by immunosequencing and related them to cytomegalovirus serostatus. In addition to the first cohort of about 650 subjects, a separate validation cohort of approximately 120 different subjects was used. To predict cytomegalovirus infection status, the study brought together high-throughput TCR immunosequencing, statistical association of individual TCRs with disease status, and machine learning. In a later analysis, previously published TCR beta repertoires from roughly 710 donors were re-analyzed and high-resolution HLA genotyping was added so that TCR occurrence patterns could be studied. The later analysis used no new phenotypic data to find candidate immune exposures, relying instead on TCR beta sequences and their occurrence across donors. An earlier analysis of approximately 500 of the donors applied high-throughput TCR beta sequencing to assess whether each TCR beta V gene segment acted as functional or pseudogenic. Donor age, sex, ethnicity and CMV serostatus were compiled together with the repertoire data. A later genetic analysis used genome-wide SNP genotypes for about 65% of the 666 donors, treating that subset as a discovery cohort. Every discovery cohort repertoire had been produced on one sequencing platform. Class I and class II HLA loci were covered by the typing at four-digit resolution. The number of donors typed differed by locus, with roughly 620-630 for A, B, C, DRB1 and DQB1, more than 500 for DQA1, 606 for DPA1, and under 490 for DPB1. Roughly 5 DR-DQ haplotypes were handled as single units for association and clustering, since linkage in the cohort was strong. Across under 500 genotyped donors of the cohort, an average of about 200,000 unique TCR beta nucleotide sequences per donor were sequenced, and 15% to 20% of those sequences were non-productive.

According to the germline V gene (reference sequence), CDR1 reads SGHNT and CDR2 reads YYREEE. The CDR3 covers 14 residues, taking in both the cysteine and the phenylalanine. The DNA shown is the 42-base CDR3, in frame from base 1. Here V drops 0 bases and J drops 4 bases, and the junction holds 3 bases not matched to any gene. The library was generated by the immunoSEQ multiplex PCR assay. For the multiplex PCR, a mixture combining 60 forward primers for TCR Vbeta segments and 13 reverse primers for TCR Jbeta segments was used. The CDR3 region of rearranged TCR beta genes was amplified from genomic DNA by a multiplex PCR assay. Amplified TCR beta libraries were sequenced as 87-base-pair reads on the Illumina HiSeq System. Per the source publication's procedure: Across the 500 to 700 repertoires, a later analysis counted roughly 84 million unique TCR beta chains, around 11 million of which were shared by at least two donors. To remove PCR and sequencing errors, raw reads were error-corrected and collapsed into unique sequences using a nearest-neighbor algorithm that merged closely related sequences. CDR3 sequences were aligned to IMGT reference sequences to assign V, D and J gene segments. Each retained sequence needed at least a six-nucleotide match to both a V gene segment and a J gene segment. A rearrangement counted as productive if the CDR3 had no stop codons and remained in frame with V and J, and every other rearrangement counted as non-productive. Following IMGT convention, CDR3 was defined as the stretch from the second conserved V-encoded cysteine up to the conserved J-encoded phenylalanine. In an earlier analysis of 550 to 650 of the donors, sequences lacking an unambiguous match to a single V gene segment were excluded. In an earlier analysis of approximately 560 of the donors, a V segment was called functional when productive rearrangements were above 56.7%, and segregating when the standard deviation between donors exceeded 5%. A statistical classification framework was built for diagnosing cytomegalovirus status from the catalog of TCR beta chain sequences. A later analysis assigned V and J genes by comparing TCR nucleotide sequences with IMGT/GENE-DB human TR gene sequences. In a later analysis, CDR3 sequences and most-parsimonious VDJ recombination scenarios were assigned using the TCRdist pipeline. In a later analysis, each TCR beta chain was defined by its CDR3 amino acid sequence together with its V-gene family, and reads lacking a unique V-gene family were excluded. As a way to deal with suspected cross-contamination and a sequencing artifact, a later analysis dropped 592 nucleotide sequences that were highly shared and had low generation probability. In a later analysis, a clonal expansion index for each public chain was calculated from normalized within-repertoire ranks of inferred template counts. In a later analysis, generation probabilities were computed with a VDJ recombination model fitted to out-of-frame rearrangements, and the resulting probabilities were checked against IGoR. In a later analysis, TCR-TCR, TCR-HLA and TCR-CMV co-occurrence was scored with hypergeometric tests, and a repertoire-size bias correction was applied to TCR pairs. In a later analysis, false discovery rates were estimated by permuting HLA or CMV assignments 20 times. In a later analysis, co-occurring TCRs were grouped with DBSCAN, and TCRdist sequence similarity was added when clustering was performed within HLA-allele-positive subsets. For co-occurrence clustering, repertoires with fewer than 30,000 or more than 120,000 public chains were excluded, along with roughly 5 repertoires with anomalous nucleotide sharing. As stored in TCRdb, this immuneACCESS dataset retains in-frame rearrangements with V and J assigned. A fraction of the clones does not appear; measured against another copy, unresolved V genes explain less than half of the discrepancy, and the remainder lacks a known reason. D and trimming were read from the DNA, whereas the V and J calls and clone size are those reported in that table. This sample is represented by about 37,000 clones; around 81% of them were singletons. The top ten constitute roughly 10% of the sample.

Study-level results and caveats: Compared with equally common non-associated chains, HLA-associated TCR beta chains in a later analysis were more clonally expanded and had lower generation probabilities. Because counts were too low, seventeen rarely observed V segments, including chromosome 9 orphons, were left out of the earlier analysis of roughly 600 of the donors. It was suggested by the authors that the approach could potentially be generalized to other disease states and immunological phenotypes. A later genetic analysis associated a missense DCLRE1C variant with V-gene and J-gene trimming of TCR beta chains, and an independent cohort replicated the association. In vitro tests confirmed that three of the cytomegalovirus-associated TCR beta chains recognize cytomegalovirus antigens. According to a later analysis, parvovirus B19, influenza, CMV and Epstein-Barr virus appeared linked to several top co-occurrence clusters. In a later genetic analysis, fewer N-insertions in productive TCRs were reported among donors in an Asian-associated ancestry cluster than the roughly 700-donor mean. The presence/absence analyses assumed that sequencing depth was roughly uniform across donors, and that assumption may not be true. While some public TCRs were present in many individuals, most TCR sequences turned up only very rarely across donors. According to a later analysis, most CMV-associated TCR beta chains appeared to be HLA-restricted, and the HLA associations seemed to be driven largely by CMV exposure. In an earlier analysis of about 600 of the donors, most TCR beta V segments appeared in productive rearrangements about 90% or about 30% of the time, broadly matching IMGT annotations. The only immune exposure information available for the cohort was CMV serostatus. At a false discovery rate of 0.05, a later analysis linked 16,951 TCR beta sequences to specific HLA alleles. Linkage disequilibrium might explain the correlated functional status among segregating V segments, but an unknown experimental factor could not be ruled out. The study gave a list of under 200 TCR beta chains associated with cytomegalovirus. A group of highly shared sequence variants was considered likely to be a technical artifact of the sequencing pipeline. Cytomegalovirus status was reported to be diagnosed by the classifier with high specificity and sensitivity in both the original and validation cohorts. A further reported finding was that TCR beta sequences accurately predicted the HLA-A and HLA-B alleles for most subjects in the first cohort. This cohort had only TCR beta chains sequenced, and the lack of alpha or paired-chain data limited which features could be detected. Because some donors lacked HLA typing at each locus, the association tests relied only on the typed subset. When HLA alleles, especially DR and DQ, strongly co-occurred, TCR associations were difficult to assign to individual alleles. Because the 87-base-pair reads could not distinguish some IMGT-functional V segments, including TRBV6-2 and TRBV6-3, those segments were excluded. In a later analysis, the rate of TCR association differed among HLA loci, with DRB1 alleles having the most associated TCRs and HLA-C alleles having the fewest.

This sequence originates from a woman between 40 and 55 years old in good health and CMV-seronegative. The chain was built from TRBV5-4 and TRBJ2-5; the central 7 bases match TRBD1. The sample consisted of PBMCs. The DNA reads TGTGCCAGCAGCTTGGGACAGGGCGGAGAGACCCAGTACTTC. It translates as CASSLGQGGETQYF.